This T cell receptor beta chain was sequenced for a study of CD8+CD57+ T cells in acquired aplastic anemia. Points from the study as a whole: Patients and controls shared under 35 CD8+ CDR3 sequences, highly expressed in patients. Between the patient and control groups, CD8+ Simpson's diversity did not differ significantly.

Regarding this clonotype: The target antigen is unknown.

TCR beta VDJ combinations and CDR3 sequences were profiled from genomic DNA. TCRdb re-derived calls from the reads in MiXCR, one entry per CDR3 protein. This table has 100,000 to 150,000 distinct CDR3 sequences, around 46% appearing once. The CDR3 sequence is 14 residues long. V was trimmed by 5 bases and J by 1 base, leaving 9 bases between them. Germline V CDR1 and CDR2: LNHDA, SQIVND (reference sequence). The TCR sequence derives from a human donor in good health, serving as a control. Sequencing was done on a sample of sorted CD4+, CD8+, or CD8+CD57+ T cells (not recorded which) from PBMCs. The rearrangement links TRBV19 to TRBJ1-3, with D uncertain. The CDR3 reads CASSLYVSGNTIYF. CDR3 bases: TGTGCCAGTAGTCTGTATGTATCTGGAAACACCATATATTTT.